The 27 T cell receptor beta chains below all came from one sample that was sequenced in a study of blood T cell repertoires in COVID-19. Libraries were prepared by immunoSEQ multiplex PCR; TCRdb keeps only in-frame clonotypes and omits some of them. This table has about 300,000 clones, 75% to 95% appearing once. The source material was PBMCs or T cells enriched from blood (not recorded which). Receptor source: a woman in her 30s who had recovered from COVID-19.

This clone has just a few counts. The gene calls are TRBV7-3 and TRBJ2-7; TRBD2 matches at 10 bases. Germline V gene data show CDR1 as SGHTA and CDR2 as FQGTGA. CDR3 length: 13 amino acids. The junction had 0 bases not matched to a gene; V was cut back by 2 bases and J by 5 bases. CDR3 amino acids: CASSLLAGDEQYF. The CDR3 region has the DNA TGTGCCAGCAGCTTACTAGCGGGAGACGAGCAGTACTTC.

The rearrangement links TRBV28 to TRBJ2-4; TRBD1 matches at 10 bases. The CDR3 covers 16 residues. Trimming took 6 bases from V and 0 from J; bases not matched to a gene: 5. In germline, CDR1 is MDHEN, CDR2 SYDVKM. The DNA for the CDR3 is TGTGCCAGCAGCGACTGGGACAGGGGAGCCAAAAACATTCAGTACTTC. Translation gives CASSDWDRGAKNIQYF.

About this clone itself: The same CDR3 can be traced to other DNA sequences in this sample. The chain employs TRBV18 and TRBJ1-4; 10 bases align to TRBD1. The junction had 3 bases not matched to a gene; V was cut back by 3 bases and J by 8 bases. The CDR3 sequence is 14 residues long. Germline CDR1 reads KGHSH; CDR2 reads LQKENI. CDR3 sequence: CASSPGTGVEKLFF. CDR3 DNA sequence: TGTGCCAGCTCACCCGGGACAGGGGTGGAAAAACTGTTTTTT.

The genes are TRBV15 and TRBJ2-4; possible D gene TRBD2, 6 bases. The CDR3 contains 16 residues. Germline V CDR1 and CDR2: LNHNV, YYDKDF (reference sequence). V lost 1 base to trimming and J lost 0 bases, with 10 bases between them. CDR3 DNA: TGTGCCACCAGCAGAGTAGCGGAACTAGCCAAAAACATTCAGTACTTC. It encodes CATSRVAELAKNIQYF. Full variable domain (outside the CDR3, taken from reference TRBV15 and TRBJ2-4): DAMVIQNPRYQVTQFGKPVTLSCSQTLNHNVMYWYQQKSSQAPKLLFHYYDKDFNNEADTPDNFQSRRPNTSFCFLDIRSPGLGDTAMYLCATSRVAELAKNIQYFGAGTRLSVL.

The rearrangement uses TRBV30 and TRBJ1-3; weak D call: TRBD1 (5 bases). This CDR3 spans 14 amino acids. CDR1 GTSNPN and CDR2 SVGIG come from the germline V gene (reference sequence). V was pared by 3 bases and J by 2 bases, with 11 bases between. DNA for the CDR3: TGTGCCTGGAGCCTGACAGATACTGGAAACACCATATATTTT. Translated: CAWSLTDTGNTIYF.

The gene calls are TRBV10-3 and TRBJ2-1, with a tentative D call TRBD1 (5 bases). The V and J ends lost 7 bases and 5 bases respectively, with 9 bases between them. The CDR3 covers 12 residues. Germline V gene lookup returns CDR1 ENHRY and CDR2 SYGVKD. Here the CDR3 DNA reads TGTGCCATCACCACGGACAACAATGAGCAGTTCTTC. Translating gives CAITTDNNEQFF.

J is TRBJ2-7 and V is TRBV9, with 7 bases aligning to TRBD1. Losses at the gene ends were 0 bases for V and 2 bases for J; bases not matched to a gene: 2. From germline, CDR1 is SGDLS and CDR2 YYNGEE. This CDR3 spans 14 amino acids. CDR3 DNA sequence: TGTGCCAGCAGCGTAGGGGACAGTCCCTACGAGCAGTACTTC. Translation gives CASSVGDSPYEQYF.

The V gene is TRBV28, the J gene TRBJ2-7; 7 nucleotides line up with TRBD1. Trimming cost V 7 bases and J 2 bases; bases outside gene matches: 5. CDR1 is MDHEN and CDR2 is SYDVKM in the germline V gene. CDR3 size: 13 residues. DNA of the CDR3: TGTGCCAGCAATATCGACAGGGCCTACGAGCAGTACTTC. Amino acid sequence: CASNIDRAYEQYF.

The rearrangement uses TRBV6-2 or TRBV6-3 and TRBJ2-7; 7 nucleotides align to TRBD2. The germline V gene has CDR1 MNHEY and CDR2 SVGEGT. This CDR3 is built from 17 residues. With 5 bases clipped from V and 4 bases from J, the junction kept 17 bases outside the gene matches. The CDR3 loop reads CASSLYSTAGVGYEQYF. The CDR3 DNA reads TGTGCCAGCAGTCTTTACTCGACCGCGGGAGTCGGGTACGAGCAGTACTTC.

The chain is built from TRBV11-2 and TRBJ2-2, with 8 bases matching TRBD2. With V trimmed by 1 base and J by 2 bases, 9 bases remained unmatched. This CDR3 is 18 amino acids long. The V gene's germline CDR1 is SGHAT and CDR2 FQNNGV. CDR3 bases: TGTGCCAGCAGCTTAGTAGTGGCGGGAGGTGCCAACACCGGGGAGCTGTTTTTT. This sequence encodes CASSLVVAGGANTGELFF.

The V gene is TRBV19, the J gene TRBJ1-5, with 7 nucleotides matching TRBD1. Trimming took 3 bases from V and 3 from J; bases not matched to a gene: 5. The CDR3 runs to 15 residues. Germline V CDR1 and CDR2: LNHDA, SQIVND (reference sequence). The CDR3 bases are TGTGCCAGTAGTATCCAGGGGGTTACCAATCAGCCCCAGCATTTT. Amino acid sequence: CASSIQGVTNQPQHF.

This chain connects TRBV5-1 to TRBJ2-1; 7 bases line up with TRBD2. Per germline, CDR1 SGHRS and CDR2 YFSETQ. V gave up 1 base and J gave up 0 bases; unmatched junction bases: 7. The CDR3 extends over 17 amino acids. CDR3 in amino acids: CASSLSGTTDSYNEQFF. CDR3 coding DNA: TGCGCCAGCAGCTTGTCCGGGACTACTGACTCCTACAATGAGCAGTTCTTC.

The V gene is TRBV7-9, the J gene TRBJ1-1, with 7 bases lining up with TRBD1. The CDR3 loop spans 14 amino acids. V lost 5 bases and J lost 2; bases outside the gene matches: 5. The germline V gene encodes CDR1 SEHNR and CDR2 FQNEAQ (reference sequence). CDR3 region: CASSRGQINTEAFF. CDR3 bases: TGTGCCAGCAGCCGGGGACAGATTAACACTGAAGCTTTCTTT.

The genes are TRBV28 and TRBJ2-5; 7 positions agree with TRBD2. CDR3 length: 17 amino acids. After removal of 3 bases from V and 1 base from J, the junction contained 11 bases not matched to a gene. Germline V lookup: CDR1 MDHEN, CDR2 SYDVKM. The CDR3 sequence is CASSLRFRDYLQETQYF. The DNA for the CDR3 is TGTGCCAGCAGTTTGCGGTTTAGGGACTACCTCCAAGAGACCCAGTACTTC.

The V call is TRBV27, the J call TRBJ2-1, with D maybe TRBD1 (5 bases). Germline CDR1 MNHEY, CDR2 SMNVEV (reference sequence). The CDR3 spans 16 residues. Trimming shortened V by 2 bases and J by 6 bases, and 17 bases separated the two germline ends. The CDR3: CASSLSVGPRPNEQFF. In DNA form, the CDR3 reads TGTGCCAGCAGTTTAAGTGTGGGGCCCCGTCCCAATGAGCAGTTCTTC.

In its sample, this clone was seen once. CDR3 nucleotides: TGTGCCAGCAGCAGCTACGGGGGGGACAATCAGCCCCAGCATTTT. It is translated as CASSSYGGDNQPQHF. The genes are TRBV7-2 and TRBJ1-5; TRBD1 might be the D (5 bases). The CDR3 has 15 amino acids. The ends were cut back, 5 bases at V and 3 bases at J, with 14 bases in the middle. Germline V lookup: CDR1 SGHTA, CDR2 FQGNSA.

The chain recombines TRBV5-5 with TRBJ1-5; TRBD1 is a possible D gene (5 bases). The CDR3 has 17 residues. The germline V and J ends were trimmed by 0 bases and 12 bases, with 25 bases remaining between them. CDR1 and CDR2 from the germline V gene are SGHKS and YYEKEE (reference sequence). The CDR3 sequence is CASSLGIRDGGFEDQHF. For the CDR3, the DNA is TGTGCCAGCAGCTTGGGTATCCGGGACGGGGGTTTTGAGGACCAGCATTTT.

V usage is TRBV7-9 and J usage is TRBJ2-3; 9 bases match TRBD2. This CDR3 spans 16 amino acids. The germline V gene encodes CDR1 SEHNR and CDR2 FQNEAQ (reference sequence). Trimming cost V 4 bases and J 0 bases; bases outside gene matches: 5. The CDR3 region is CASSSLSGSSTDTQYF. The DNA for the CDR3 is TGTGCCAGCAGCTCTCTTAGCGGGAGCAGCACAGATACGCAGTATTTT.

The chain joins TRBV9 to TRBJ1-3; D is perhaps TRBD1 (5 bases). Per germline, CDR1 SGDLS and CDR2 YYNGEE. The CDR3 runs to 17 residues. Trimming removed 3 bases from V and 4 bases from J, with 20 bases in between. DNA of the CDR3: TGTGCCAGCAGCGCCGGGCCCGTTAGTGGGGCCGGAAACACCATATATTTT. Translated: CASSAGPVSGAGNTIYF. The entire variable domain, with the rest obtained from reference TRBV9 and TRBJ1-3, is as follows: DSGVTQTPKHLITATGQRVTLRCSPRSGDLSVYWYQQSLDQGLQFLIQYYNGEERAKGNILERFSAQQFPDLHSELNLSSLELGDSALYFCASSAGPVSGAGNTIYFGEGSWLTVV.

The CDR3 here is CASSYGTSGTYEQYF. The CDR3 bases are TGTGCCAGCAGTTACGGGACTAGCGGAACCTACGAGCAGTACTTC. The gene calls are TRBV6-2 or TRBV6-3 and TRBJ2-7; TRBD2 matches at 11 bases. Germline trimming cut 2 bases from V and 2 bases from J; bases unmatched to any gene: 2. Germline V CDR1 and CDR2: MNHEY, SVGEGT. The CDR3 runs to 15 residues.

This clone came up once. The rearrangement uses TRBV2 and TRBJ1-6, with D possibly being TRBD1 (5 bases). Trimming removed 6 bases from V and 8 bases from J, with 20 bases in between. The CDR3 consists of 16 residues. Looked up from germline, CDR1 is SNHLY and CDR2 is FYNNEI. CDR3 region: CASREIGGLGDSPLHF. The CDR3 DNA sequence: TGTGCCAGCAGGGAAATCGGGGGATTGGGGGATTCACCCCTCCACTTT.

This sequence joins TRBV30 and TRBJ1-2; no definite D call. CDR1 and CDR2 (germline): GTSNPN, SVGIG (reference sequence). The CDR3 length is 15 residues. V lost 0 bases and J 0 bases, leaving 11 bases between the germline ends. The DNA of the CDR3 is TGTGCCTGGAGTGTAGCGGGTCGATCTAACTATGGCTACACCTTC. It encodes CAWSVAGRSNYGYTF.

The chain couples TRBV18 to TRBJ2-1; 11 nucleotides line up with TRBD1. The CDR3 spans 14 residues. Germline assignment: CDR1 KGHSH and CDR2 LQKENI. The junction had 4 bases not matched to a gene; V was cut back by 7 bases and J by 5 bases. CDR3 in amino acids: CASWTGGENNEQFF. The CDR3 bases are TGTGCCAGCTGGACAGGGGGCGAGAACAATGAGCAGTTCTTC.

The rearrangement links TRBV27 to TRBJ2-7; 13 bases match TRBD2. This CDR3 has 19 amino acids. With 6 bases clipped from V and 4 bases from J, the junction kept 18 bases outside the gene matches. CDR1 is MNHEY, CDR2 SMNVEV, per germline (reference sequence). The CDR3 nucleotides read TGTGCCAGCAGCCTTAGCCCCCGTGGACTAGCGGGAGTTAGATACGAGCAGTACTTC. Protein product: CASSLSPRGLAGVRYEQYF.

The rearrangement joins TRBV11-2 to TRBJ1-5; the match to TRBD1 covers 9 bases. The CDR3 totals 16 residues. Per the germline V gene, CDR1 is SGHAT and CDR2 is FQNNGV. Losses at the gene ends were 1 base for V and 7 bases for J; bases not matched to a gene: 8. This CDR3 reads CASSLAGTGRTQPQHF. Here the CDR3 DNA reads TGTGCCAGCAGCTTAGCCGGGACAGGGAGAACCCAGCCCCAGCATTTT.

This clone was seen only once. J is TRBJ1-6 and V is TRBV7-3; TRBD1 is a possible D gene (5 bases). V gave up 2 bases and J gave up 8 bases, with 10 bases separating them. The length of the CDR3 is 14 residues. Germline V gene data show CDR1 as SGHTA and CDR2 as FQGTGA. The CDR3 DNA reads TGTGCCAGCAGCTTATCGGGGGTGGATTCACCCCTCCACTTT. Translation: CASSLSGVDSPLHF.

In DNA form, the CDR3 reads TGTGCCAGTAGTGGACAGGGTGGATCCTACGAGCAGTACTTC. The encoded protein is CASSGQGGSYEQYF. V gene TRBV19 combines with J gene TRBJ2-7, with 8 bases matching TRBD1. The V gene's germline CDR1 is LNHDA and CDR2 SQIVND (reference sequence). The CDR3 runs 14 residues. Unmatched junction bases numbered 4, after V lost 5 bases and J lost 1 base.